This T cell receptor (beta chain) was captured by sequencing in a study of T cells in Graves' hyperthyroidism and ophthalmopathy (dated by TCRdb to between 2018 and 2020). Study-level background: To identify TCR V-J signatures that set the groups apart, the researchers used a discovery cohort of 95 to 100 patients, made up of 40 to 45 with Graves' ophthalmopathy and 57 with stable Graves' hyperthyroidism. Whether ophthalmopathy could be predicted prospectively was tested in an independent validation cohort made up of roughly 20 hyperthyroidism patients plus 17 patients who later progressed to ophthalmopathy. The 100 or so discovery patients were divided at random into training and test sets in a 7:3 ratio. The study also compared thyroid tissue and blood T-cell repertoires from several Graves' hyperthyroidism patients. After sampling, hyperthyroidism patients received methimazole starting at 30 mg daily, and ophthalmopathy patients received high-dose intravenous methylprednisolone. The paper reports TCR Vbeta CDR3 sequencing of more than 120 peripheral blood samples: around 41 ophthalmopathy, fewer than 80 hyperthyroidism and around 17 progressor patients. Overall study outcomes, separate from this receptor: In cross-validation, a model built on a 13 V-J signature told ophthalmopathy apart from stable hyperthyroidism with 85% to 90% sensitivity and roughly 83% specificity, and in testing the same model reached 80%/75%. In validation, progression to ophthalmopathy was predicted by the model with 70.59% sensitivity and 72.22% specificity, a median of about 6 months before onset. Blood samples also contained most of the expanded thyroid clonotypes (frequency above 0.001), which suggests that blood repertoires may reflect thyroid immune responses. No statistical method was used to set the sample size in advance, and investigators knew the group allocation.

The CDR3 sequence holds 15 residues, the cysteine and phenylalanine included. Only the CDR3 portion is preserved as DNA: 45 bases, with reading frame beginning at the first base. Trimming at the junction amounts to 11 bases on V and 4 bases on J, and the germline ends lie 20 bases apart. The germline V gene specifies MNHEY as CDR1 and SVGAGI as CDR2. On this clonotype itself: It lacks a known antigen. There are no base qualities to consult, and no much larger clone falls within one base.

Any patient with an uncontrolled infection, another autoimmune disease, pregnancy or lactation was excluded. Diagnoses were established on the basis of clinical symptoms, serum thyroxine and TRAb, thyroid ultrasound, and orbital computed tomography. Total RNA was extracted with Trizol reagent, and quality was checked on an Agilent 2100 Bioanalyzer. The TCR beta CDR3 regions were amplified from RNA transcripts. For the first round of RT-PCR on the TCR CDR3, the HTBI primer set was used together with the Qiagen OneStep RT-PCR kit. A second multiplex PCR round built the libraries, followed by size selection and purification. The libraries were sequenced on an Illumina HiSeq2000 using paired-end 100 bp reads. The study's processing was this. SOAPnuke was used to process the raw data, removing reads that contained adapters or uncalled bases, had a mean Phred below 15, or lacked an exact match to the constant primer or identifier. COPE v1.2.5 was used to merge high-quality paired reads, and clonotypes were defined as unique nucleotide sequences. MiTCR v1.1 was used to align the clonotypes against IMGT TRBV, TRBD and TRBJ reference segments. Only V-J combinations with frequency above 0.0001, covering approximately 99% of repertoires, were analysed. The TCS score was defined as the ratio of F50 (clonal expansion) to E x V (chaos), calculated using BLOSUM62-based TCRdist between CDR3 peptides within each V-J. Welch's t-statistics and random forest reduced several hundred V-J features to roughly 13, which were used in a naive Bayes classifier (R e1071). Thyroid-blood repertoire similarity was quantified with the Morisita-Horn index. The public reads were reprocessed in TCRdb via fastp at Q25 and MiXCR, keeping in-frame beta chains. Every CDR3 protein is listed once, alongside the most common genes and DNA of its rows. It is TCRdb's table, rather than the study itself, that gives the V and J calls and clone size. Present in this sample are more than 500,000 distinct CDR3 sequences, just over 45% of which were seen just once. The ten largest clones represent about 20% of the sample.

The TCR was taken from an adult woman with Graves' disease, either hyperthyroidism or ophthalmopathy (not recorded which). The chain was built from TRBV6-5 and TRBJ2-2; TRBD2 could be the D gene, as 6 bases match. Sequencing was performed on peripheral blood or thyroid tissue (not recorded which). The nucleotide sequence is given as TGTGCCTGGAGTGGGGAGGTGCGGAGCACCGGGGAGCTGTTTTTT. Its protein reads: CAWSGEVRSTGELFF.